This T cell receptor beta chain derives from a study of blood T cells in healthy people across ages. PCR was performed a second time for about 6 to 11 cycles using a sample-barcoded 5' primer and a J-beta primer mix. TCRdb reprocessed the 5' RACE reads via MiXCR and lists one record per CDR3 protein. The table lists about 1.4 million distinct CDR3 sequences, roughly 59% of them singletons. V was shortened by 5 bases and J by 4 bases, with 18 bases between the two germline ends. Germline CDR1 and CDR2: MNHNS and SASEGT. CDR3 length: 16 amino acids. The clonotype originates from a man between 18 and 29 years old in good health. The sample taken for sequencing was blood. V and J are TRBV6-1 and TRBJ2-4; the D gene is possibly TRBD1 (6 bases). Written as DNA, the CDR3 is TGTGCCAGCAGTTCCCGGGGAGACAGGAGAAAAAACATTCAGTACTTC. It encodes CASSSRGDRRKNIQYF.